This T cell receptor beta chain was identified in a study of T cell repertoires in cytomegalovirus infection. The CDR3 covers 16 residues. V lost 2 bases and J lost 5, with 18 bases in between. CDR1 SGHVS and CDR2 FNYEAQ come from the germline V gene. There are many counts of this clonotype. TCRdb fed the reads into MiXCR, producing one record per CDR3 protein. The data hold about 310,000 distinct CDR3 sequences, with 15% to 20% observed a single time. This chain connects TRBV7-6 to TRBJ2-5; either TRBD1 or TRBD2 may fit D (5 bases each). This receptor was taken from a human donor in good health (CMV status not recorded). Some clones in this sample may be carry-over from other donors' samples. The sequencing sample was made of PBMCs. The CDR3, as DNA: TGTGCCAGCAGCTTAAACCCCTCGGGGACCCGGGAGACCCAGTACTTC. Translation gives CASSLNPSGTRETQYF.